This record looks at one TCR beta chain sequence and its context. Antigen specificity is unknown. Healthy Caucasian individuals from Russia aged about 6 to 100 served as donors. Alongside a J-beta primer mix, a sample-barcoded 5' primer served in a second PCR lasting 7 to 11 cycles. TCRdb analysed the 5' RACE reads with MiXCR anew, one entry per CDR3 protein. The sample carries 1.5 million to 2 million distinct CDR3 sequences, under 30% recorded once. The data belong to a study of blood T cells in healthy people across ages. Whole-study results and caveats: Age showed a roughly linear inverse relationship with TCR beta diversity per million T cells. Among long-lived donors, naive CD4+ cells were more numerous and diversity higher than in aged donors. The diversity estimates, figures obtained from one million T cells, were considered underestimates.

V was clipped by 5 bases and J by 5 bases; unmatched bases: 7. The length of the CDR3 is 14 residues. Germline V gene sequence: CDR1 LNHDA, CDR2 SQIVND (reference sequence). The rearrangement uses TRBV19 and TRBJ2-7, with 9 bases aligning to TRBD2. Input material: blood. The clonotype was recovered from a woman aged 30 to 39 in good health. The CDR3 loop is CASSLSGRLNEQYF. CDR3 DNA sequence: TGTGCCAGTAGTCTTAGCGGGAGACTCAACGAGCAGTACTTC.